This T cell receptor (beta chain) was observed in a study of shared clonotypes between healthy human individuals. Study findings and constraints: Across subsets, estimated richness was generally greater for naive than for memory populations.

Positively selected for CCR7, the CD45RO-negative cells used as naive CD8 cells excluded terminally differentiated effector memory CD45RA+ cells. Under the authors' procedure: Junction-only immunoSEQ sequences carried no quality scores, so filtering differed. Profiled with immunoSEQ multiplex PCR; TCRdb holds only in-frame clones, not every one. That table is the source of V, J and clone size, and D and trimming were worked out from the DNA. This table has hundreds of thousands of clones, just over 90% appearing once. This clone has only one observation. Antigen unknown. Material: naive CD8+ T cells sorted from blood. The sequence was obtained from a man aged 25 to 40 in good health.

CDR3 nucleotide sequence: TGTGCCAGTAGTGTGGGACTTGAAGCTTTCTTT. Translating gives CASSVGLEAFF. This rearrangement joins TRBV19 to TRBJ1-1; the D gene is possibly TRBD1 (5 bases). Germline V gives CDR1 LNHDA, CDR2 SQIVND (reference sequence). The V end lost 5 bases, the J end lost 7 bases, and 8 bases lay between the germline ends. CDR3 length: 11 amino acids.